Listed below are T cell receptor beta chains from one sample, sequenced in a study of blood T cell repertoires in COVID-19. The table came from immunoSEQ multiplex PCR; TCRdb's copy has only in-frame clones and leaves some out. The repertoire holds more than 150,000 clones, with 80% as singletons. The sequenced sample consisted of PBMCs or T cells enriched from blood (not recorded which). These receptors all stem from a man aged 60 to 69 who had been exposed to COVID-19. Each CDR3 is given with its conserved first and last residue. D genes are given only for firm matches. Where a row states a size, it is once, few, many or the class of an expanded clone; other rows omit it.

v_call: TRBV2; cdr3_length: 15; d_call: TRBD2; j_call: TRBJ2-5; clone_size: NA; cdr3_nt: TGTGCCAGCAGTGAAGCGGGACTAGGTCAAGAGACCCAGTACTTC; cdr3_aa: CASSEAGLGQETQYF
v_call: TRBV7-3; cdr3_length: 16; d_call: NA; j_call: TRBJ1-6; clone_size: few; cdr3_nt: TGTGCCAGCAGCTTAAGATCCGGACAGAAGAATTCACCCCTCCACTTT; cdr3_aa: CASSLRSGQKNSPLHF
v_call: TRBV25-1; cdr3_length: 15; d_call: TRBD1; j_call: TRBJ1-6; clone_size: NA; cdr3_nt: TGTGCCAGCAGGAACGACAGGGGGGATGTCTCACCCCTCCACTTT; cdr3_aa: CASRNDRGDVSPLHF
v_call: TRBV2; cdr3_length: 14; d_call: TRBD1; j_call: TRBJ2-7; clone_size: NA; cdr3_nt: TGTGCCAGCAGACCGACAGGGGTTCGGAACGAGCAGTACTTC; cdr3_aa: CASRPTGVRNEQYF
v_call: TRBV7-2; cdr3_length: 14; d_call: NA; j_call: TRBJ2-1; clone_size: NA; cdr3_nt: TGTGCCAGCAGCGCCCAAGGAGGATATGCCGAGCAGTTCTTC; cdr3_aa: CASSAQGGYAEQFF
v_call: TRBV2; cdr3_length: 13; d_call: NA; j_call: TRBJ1-1; clone_size: NA; cdr3_nt: TGTGCCAGCACCTGGGAGGTGAACACTGAAGCTTTCTTT; cdr3_aa: CASTWEVNTEAFF
v_call: TRBV4-2; cdr3_length: 17; d_call: NA; j_call: TRBJ2-1; clone_size: NA; cdr3_nt: TGTGCCAGCAGCCAAGATCTTTTAGTACTATTTTCAAATGAGCAGTTCTTC; cdr3_aa: CASSQDLLVLFSNEQFF
v_call: TRBV21-1; cdr3_length: 16; d_call: NA; j_call: TRBJ2-1; clone_size: NA; cdr3_nt: TGTGCCAGCCAAAACGGCGGGCGGGAGGTCGACAATGAGCAGTTCTTC; cdr3_aa: CASQNGGREVDNEQFF
v_call: TRBV7-2; cdr3_length: 17; d_call: NA; j_call: TRBJ2-3; clone_size: NA; cdr3_nt: TGTGCCAGCAGCTTAGGGCTCGGGGGATCACGCACAGATACGCAGTATTTT; cdr3_aa: CASSLGLGGSRTDTQYF
v_call: TRBV5-4; cdr3_length: 15; d_call: TRBD1; j_call: TRBJ2-7; clone_size: few; cdr3_nt: TGTGCCAGCAGCGGAGGGACAGGGCCTCCCTACGAGCAGTACTTC; cdr3_aa: CASSGGTGPPYEQYF
v_call: TRBV4-3; cdr3_length: 15; d_call: NA; j_call: TRBJ1-4; clone_size: NA; cdr3_nt: TGCGCCAGCAGCCAAGATGCAGGGGTACGCGAAAAACTGTTTTTT; cdr3_aa: CASSQDAGVREKLFF
v_call: TRBV7-3; cdr3_length: 18; d_call: TRBD2; j_call: TRBJ2-3; clone_size: NA; cdr3_nt: TGTGCCAGCAGCATTAATGGGCGACTAGCGGGAAGCACAGATACGCAGTATTTT; cdr3_aa: CASSINGRLAGSTDTQYF
v_call: TRBV29-1; cdr3_length: 14; d_call: NA; j_call: TRBJ2-6; clone_size: NA; cdr3_nt: TGCAGCGTTTCGGGAGACTCTGGGGCCAACGTCCTGACTTTC; cdr3_aa: CSVSGDSGANVLTF
v_call: TRBV4-1; cdr3_length: 16; d_call: NA; j_call: TRBJ2-7; clone_size: NA; cdr3_nt: TGCGCCAGCAGCCAAGATGGTCCGGGAGCGGGCTACGAGCAGTACTTC; cdr3_aa: CASSQDGPGAGYEQYF
v_call: TRBV29-1; cdr3_length: 13; d_call: TRBD1; j_call: TRBJ1-2; clone_size: NA; cdr3_nt: TGCAGCGTTGACCCCGCCGGGACAGCTGGCTACACCTTC; cdr3_aa: CSVDPAGTAGYTF
v_call: TRBV3-1/TRBV3-2; cdr3_length: 17; d_call: TRBD1; j_call: TRBJ2-1; clone_size: NA; cdr3_nt: TGTGCCAGCAGCCAAGACTTAGACAGGGGGTTCTACAATGAGCAGTTCTTC; cdr3_aa: CASSQDLDRGFYNEQFF
v_call: TRBV19; cdr3_length: 13; d_call: NA; j_call: TRBJ2-5; clone_size: NA; cdr3_nt: TGTGCCAGTAGTATCCAGACAAGAGAGACCCAGTACTTC; cdr3_aa: CASSIQTRETQYF
v_call: TRBV25-1; cdr3_length: 13; d_call: NA; j_call: TRBJ1-2; clone_size: NA; cdr3_nt: TGTGCCAGCAGGGGGCTATCTTTCTATGGCTACACCTTC; cdr3_aa: CASRGLSFYGYTF
v_call: TRBV5-6; cdr3_length: 13; d_call: NA; j_call: TRBJ1-3; clone_size: few; cdr3_nt: TGTGCCAGCAGCTTGGCCAGGGGAAACACCATATATTTT; cdr3_aa: CASSLARGNTIYF
v_call: TRBV6-2/TRBV6-3; cdr3_length: 15; d_call: TRBD1; j_call: TRBJ2-7; clone_size: NA; cdr3_nt: TGTGCCAGCAGTTACACGGGACAGGGGAGGGCCGAGCAGTACTTC; cdr3_aa: CASSYTGQGRAEQYF
v_call: TRBV10-2; cdr3_length: 13; d_call: NA; j_call: TRBJ1-1; clone_size: NA; cdr3_nt: TGCGCCAGCAAAGGGGGGGGGAACACTGAAGCTTTCTTT; cdr3_aa: CASKGGGNTEAFF
v_call: TRBV6-5; cdr3_length: 14; d_call: TRBD1; j_call: TRBJ1-5; clone_size: NA; cdr3_nt: TGTGCCAGCAGACCGACAGGGTCAGGTCAGCCCCAGCATTTT; cdr3_aa: CASRPTGSGQPQHF
v_call: TRBV29-1; cdr3_length: 11; d_call: NA; j_call: TRBJ1-2; clone_size: few; cdr3_nt: TGCAGCGTGGGGGACTCTGGGGGCTACACCTTC; cdr3_aa: CSVGDSGGYTF
v_call: TRBV30; cdr3_length: 13; d_call: TRBD2; j_call: TRBJ2-1; clone_size: once; cdr3_nt: TGTGCCTGGACGGGGGGATGGCTAAATGAGCAGTTCTTC; cdr3_aa: CAWTGGWLNEQFF
v_call: TRBV6-5; cdr3_length: 13; d_call: NA; j_call: TRBJ2-3; clone_size: NA; cdr3_nt: TGTGCCAGCAGCGGAGAGGGAGGCGATACGCAGTATTTT; cdr3_aa: CASSGEGGDTQYF
v_call: TRBV7-8; cdr3_length: 14; d_call: NA; j_call: TRBJ2-7; clone_size: NA; cdr3_nt: TGTGCCAGCAGCCAGATAGCGGATTCCTACGAGCAGTACTTC; cdr3_aa: CASSQIADSYEQYF